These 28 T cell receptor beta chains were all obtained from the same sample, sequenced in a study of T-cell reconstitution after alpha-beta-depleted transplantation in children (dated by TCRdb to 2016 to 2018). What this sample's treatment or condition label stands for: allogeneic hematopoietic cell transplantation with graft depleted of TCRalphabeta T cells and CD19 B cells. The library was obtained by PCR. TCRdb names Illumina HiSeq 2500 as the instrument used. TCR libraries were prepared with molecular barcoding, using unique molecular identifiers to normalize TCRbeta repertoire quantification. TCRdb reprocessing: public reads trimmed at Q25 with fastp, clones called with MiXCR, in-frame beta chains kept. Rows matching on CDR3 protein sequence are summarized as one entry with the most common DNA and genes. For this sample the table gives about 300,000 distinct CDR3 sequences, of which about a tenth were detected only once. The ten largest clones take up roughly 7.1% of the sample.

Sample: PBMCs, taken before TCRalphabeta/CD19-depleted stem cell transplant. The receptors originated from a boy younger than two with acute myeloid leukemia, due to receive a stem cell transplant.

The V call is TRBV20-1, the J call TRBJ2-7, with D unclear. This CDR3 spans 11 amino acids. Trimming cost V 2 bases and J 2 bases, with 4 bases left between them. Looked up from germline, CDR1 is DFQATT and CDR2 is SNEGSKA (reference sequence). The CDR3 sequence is CSARHAYEQYF. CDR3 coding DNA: TGCAGTGCTAGACACGCCTACGAGCAGTACTTC.

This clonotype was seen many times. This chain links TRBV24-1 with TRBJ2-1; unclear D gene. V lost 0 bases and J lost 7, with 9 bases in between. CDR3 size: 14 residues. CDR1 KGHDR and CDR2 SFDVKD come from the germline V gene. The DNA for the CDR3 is TGTGCCACCAGTGATTTGACAGCCCTGAATGAGCAGTTCTTC. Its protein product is CATSDLTALNEQFF.

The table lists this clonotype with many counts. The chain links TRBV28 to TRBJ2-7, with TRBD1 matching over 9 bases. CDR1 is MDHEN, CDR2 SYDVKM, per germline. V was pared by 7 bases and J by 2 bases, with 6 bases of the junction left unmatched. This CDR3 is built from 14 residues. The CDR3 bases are TGTGCCAGCACCTACCGGACAGGGGCCTACGAGCAGTACTTC. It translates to CASTYRTGAYEQYF.

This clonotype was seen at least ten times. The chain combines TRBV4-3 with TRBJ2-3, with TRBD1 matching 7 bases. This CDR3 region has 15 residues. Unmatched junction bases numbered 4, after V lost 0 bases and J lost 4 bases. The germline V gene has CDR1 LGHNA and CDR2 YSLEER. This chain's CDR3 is CASSQDDREADTQYF. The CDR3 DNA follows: TGCGCCAGCAGCCAAGATGACAGGGAAGCAGATACGCAGTATTTT.

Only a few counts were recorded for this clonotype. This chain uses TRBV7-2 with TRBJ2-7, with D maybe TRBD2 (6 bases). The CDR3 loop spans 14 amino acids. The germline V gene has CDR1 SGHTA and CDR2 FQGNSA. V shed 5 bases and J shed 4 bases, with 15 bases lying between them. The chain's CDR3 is CASSIFSGVYEQYF. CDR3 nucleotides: TGTGCCAGCAGCATATTTTCGGGGGTTTACGAGCAGTACTTC.

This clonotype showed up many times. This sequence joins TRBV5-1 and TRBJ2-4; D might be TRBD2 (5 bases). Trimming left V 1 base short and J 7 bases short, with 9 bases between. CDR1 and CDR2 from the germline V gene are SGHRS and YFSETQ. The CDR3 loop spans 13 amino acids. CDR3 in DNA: TGCGCCAGCAGCTTGTCAGAGCGGAACATTCAGTACTTC. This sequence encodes CASSLSERNIQYF. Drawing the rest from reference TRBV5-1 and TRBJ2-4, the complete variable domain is KAGVTQTPRYLIKTRGQQVTLSCSPISGHRSVSWYQQTPGQGLQFLFEYFSETQRNKGNFPGRFSGRQFSNSRSEMNVSTLELGDSALYLCASSLSERNIQYFGAGTRLSVL.

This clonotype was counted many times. CDR3 in DNA: TGCGCCAGCAGCCAAGGGCTTCCGGGACTAGCGCTTAGTACGCAGTATTTT. It codes for CASSQGLPGLALSTQYF. The chain is built from TRBV4-3 and TRBJ2-3; 10 nucleotides match TRBD2. The CDR3 sequence is 17 residues long. In germline, CDR1 is LGHNA, CDR2 YSLEER. V shed 1 base, J shed 8 bases, and the junction held 12 bases outside the gene matches.

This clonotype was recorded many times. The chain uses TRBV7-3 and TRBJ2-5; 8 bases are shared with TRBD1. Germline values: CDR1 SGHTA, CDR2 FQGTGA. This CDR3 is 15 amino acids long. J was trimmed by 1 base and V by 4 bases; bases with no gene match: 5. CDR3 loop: CASSSGTGGQETQYF. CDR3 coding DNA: TGTGCCAGCAGCTCCGGCACAGGGGGCCAAGAGACCCAGTACTTC.

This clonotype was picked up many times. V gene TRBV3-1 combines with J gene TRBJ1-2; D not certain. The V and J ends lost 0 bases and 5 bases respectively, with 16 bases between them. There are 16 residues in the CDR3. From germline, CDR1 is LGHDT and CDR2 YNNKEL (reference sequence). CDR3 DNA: TGTGCCAGCAGCCAAGATCCTCGGGGTTTAGAGTATGGCTACACCTTC. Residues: CASSQDPRGLEYGYTF.

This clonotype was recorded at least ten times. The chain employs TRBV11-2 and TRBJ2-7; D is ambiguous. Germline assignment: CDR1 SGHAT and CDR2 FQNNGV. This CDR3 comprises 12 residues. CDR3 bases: TGTGCTTCAAATGGGGACTCCTACGAGCAGTACTTC. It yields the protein CASNGDSYEQYF.

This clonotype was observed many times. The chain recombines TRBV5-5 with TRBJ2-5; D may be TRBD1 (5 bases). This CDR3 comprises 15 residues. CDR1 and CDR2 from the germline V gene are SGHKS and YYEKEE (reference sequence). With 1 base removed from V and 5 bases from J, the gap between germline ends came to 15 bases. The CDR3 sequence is CASSLTGGTRETQYF. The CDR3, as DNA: TGTGCCAGCAGCTTGACAGGCGGTACGAGGGAGACCCAGTACTTC.

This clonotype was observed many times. The chain's CDR3 is CASSVGLAGQYGQETQYF. CDR3 in DNA: TGTGCCAGCAGCGTAGGGCTAGCGGGCCAATACGGGCAAGAGACCCAGTACTTC. The chain is built from TRBV9 and TRBJ2-5; 8 bases map to TRBD2. Germline V gene data show CDR1 as SGDLS and CDR2 as YYNGEE. Trimming took 0 bases from V and 2 from J; bases not matched to a gene: 12. The CDR3 extends over 18 amino acids. The full variable domain, rest sourced from reference TRBV9 and TRBJ2-5, is DSGVTQTPKHLITATGQRVTLRCSPRSGDLSVYWYQQSLDQGLQFLIQYYNGEERAKGNILERFSAQQFPDLHSELNLSSLELGDSALYFCASSVGLAGQYGQETQYFGPGTRLLVL.

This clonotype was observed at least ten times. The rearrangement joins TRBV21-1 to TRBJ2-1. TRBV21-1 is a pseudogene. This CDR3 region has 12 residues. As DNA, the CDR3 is TGTGCCAGCAGCCAATATTTCAATGAGCAGTTCTTC. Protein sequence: CASSQYFNEQFF.

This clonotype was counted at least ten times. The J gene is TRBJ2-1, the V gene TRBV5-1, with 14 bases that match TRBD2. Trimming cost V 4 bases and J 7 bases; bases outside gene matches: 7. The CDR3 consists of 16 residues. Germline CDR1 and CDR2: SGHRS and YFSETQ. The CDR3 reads CASSPRLAGGENEQFF. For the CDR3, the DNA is TGCGCCAGCAGCCCCCGACTAGCGGGGGGGGAGAATGAGCAGTTCTTC.

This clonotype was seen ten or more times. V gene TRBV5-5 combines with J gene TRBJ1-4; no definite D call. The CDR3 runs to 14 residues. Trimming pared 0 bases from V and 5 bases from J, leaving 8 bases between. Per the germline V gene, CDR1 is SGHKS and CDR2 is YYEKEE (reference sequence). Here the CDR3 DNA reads TGTGCCAGCAGCTTGGAGGGCCTGAATGAAAAACTGTTTTTT. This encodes CASSLEGLNEKLFF.

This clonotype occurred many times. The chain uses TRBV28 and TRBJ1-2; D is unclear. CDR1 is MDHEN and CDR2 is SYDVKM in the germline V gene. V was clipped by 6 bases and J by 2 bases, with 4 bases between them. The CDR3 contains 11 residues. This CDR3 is CASRDNYGYTF. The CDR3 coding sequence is TGTGCCAGCAGGGACAACTATGGCTACACCTTC.

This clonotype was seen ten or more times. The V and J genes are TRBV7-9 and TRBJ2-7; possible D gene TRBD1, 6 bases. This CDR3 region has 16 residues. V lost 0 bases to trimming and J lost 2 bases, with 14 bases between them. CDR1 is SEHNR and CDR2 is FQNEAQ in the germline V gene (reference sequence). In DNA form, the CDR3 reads TGTGCCAGCAGCTTAGCTTGGGACACCCGACCCTACGAGCAGTACTTC. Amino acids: CASSLAWDTRPYEQYF. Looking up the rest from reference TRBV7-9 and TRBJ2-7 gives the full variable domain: DTGVSQNPRHKITKRGQNVTFRCDPISEHNRLYWYRQTLGQGPEFLTYFQNEAQLEKSRLLSDRFSAERPKGSFSTLEIQRTEQGDSAMYLCASSLAWDTRPYEQYFGPGTRLTVT.

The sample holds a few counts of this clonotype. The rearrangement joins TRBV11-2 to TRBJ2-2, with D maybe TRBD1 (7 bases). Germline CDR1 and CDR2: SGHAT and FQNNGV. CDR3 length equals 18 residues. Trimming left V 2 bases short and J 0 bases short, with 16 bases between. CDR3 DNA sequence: TGTGCCAGCAGCTTAAGTTTGGGAGGACAGGCGAACACCGGGGAGCTGTTTTTT. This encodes CASSLSLGGQANTGELFF.

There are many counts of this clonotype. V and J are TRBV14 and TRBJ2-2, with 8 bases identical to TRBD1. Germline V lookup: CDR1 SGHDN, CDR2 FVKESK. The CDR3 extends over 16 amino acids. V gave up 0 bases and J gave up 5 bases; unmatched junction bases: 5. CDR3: CASSQDPGQGTGELFF. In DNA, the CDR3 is TGTGCCAGCAGCCAAGATCCTGGACAGGGTACCGGGGAGCTGTTTTTT.

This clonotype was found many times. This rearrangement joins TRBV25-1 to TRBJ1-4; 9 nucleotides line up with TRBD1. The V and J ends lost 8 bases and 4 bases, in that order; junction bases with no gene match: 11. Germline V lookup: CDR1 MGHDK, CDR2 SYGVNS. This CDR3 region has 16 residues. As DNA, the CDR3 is TGTGCCAGCGCCACTTTACCGGGACAGGGTAATGAAAAACTGTTTTTT. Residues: CASATLPGQGNEKLFF. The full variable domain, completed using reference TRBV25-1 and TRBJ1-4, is EADIYQTPRYLVIGTGKKITLECSQTMGHDKMYWYQQDPGMELHLIHYSYGVNSTEKGDLSSESTVSRIRTEHFPLTLESARPSHTSQYLCASATLPGQGNEKLFFGSGTQLSVL.

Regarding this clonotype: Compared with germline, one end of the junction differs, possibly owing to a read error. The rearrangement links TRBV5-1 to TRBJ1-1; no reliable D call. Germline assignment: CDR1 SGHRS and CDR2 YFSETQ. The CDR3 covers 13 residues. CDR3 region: CTSSLDGNTEAFF. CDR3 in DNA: TGCACCAGCAGCTTGGACGGAAACACTGAAGCTTTCTTT.

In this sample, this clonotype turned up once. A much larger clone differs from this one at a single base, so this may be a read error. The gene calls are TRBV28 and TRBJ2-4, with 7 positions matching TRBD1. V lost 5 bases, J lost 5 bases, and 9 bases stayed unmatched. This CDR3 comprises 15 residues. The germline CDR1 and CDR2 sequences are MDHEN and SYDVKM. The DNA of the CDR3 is TGTGCCAGCAGTCTCGCCGGGACAGCGGAAAACATTCAGTACTTC. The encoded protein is CASSLAGTAENIQYF. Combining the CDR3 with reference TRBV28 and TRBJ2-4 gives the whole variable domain DVKVTQSSRYLVKRTGEKVFLECVQDMDHENMFWYRQDPGLGLRLIYFSYDVKMKEKGDIPEGYSVSREKKERFSLILESASTNQTSMYLCASSLAGTAENIQYFGAGTRLSVL.

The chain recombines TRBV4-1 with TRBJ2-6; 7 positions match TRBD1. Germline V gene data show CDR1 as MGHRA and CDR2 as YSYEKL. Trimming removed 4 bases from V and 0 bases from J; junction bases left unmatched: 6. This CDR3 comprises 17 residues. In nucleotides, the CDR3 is TGCGCCAGCAGCCGAGGACAGGCCCACTCTGGGGCCAACGTCCTGACTTTC. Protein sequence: CASSRGQAHSGANVLTF.

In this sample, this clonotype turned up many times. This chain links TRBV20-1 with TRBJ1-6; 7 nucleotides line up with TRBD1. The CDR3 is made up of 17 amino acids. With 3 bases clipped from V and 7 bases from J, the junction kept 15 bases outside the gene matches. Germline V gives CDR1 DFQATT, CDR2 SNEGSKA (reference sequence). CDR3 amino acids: CSASFPWGTAINSPLHF. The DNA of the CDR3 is TGCAGTGCTAGTTTCCCCTGGGGGACAGCTATAAATTCACCCCTCCACTTT.

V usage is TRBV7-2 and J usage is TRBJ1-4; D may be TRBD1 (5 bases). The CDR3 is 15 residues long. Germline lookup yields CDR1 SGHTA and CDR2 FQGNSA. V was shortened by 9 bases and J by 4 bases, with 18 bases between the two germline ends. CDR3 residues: CASASPGTVNEKLFF. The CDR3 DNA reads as TGTGCCAGTGCCTCTCCCGGGACCGTTAATGAAAAACTGTTTTTT.

The DNA for the CDR3 is TGCGCCAGCGGGAAGGATAGTCTCGGAAACACCGGGGAGCTGTTTTTT. As protein: CASGKDSLGNTGELFF. This sequence joins TRBV10-1 and TRBJ2-2; D is undetermined. The V end lost 8 bases, the J end lost 2 bases, and 18 bases lay between the germline ends. This CDR3 is 16 amino acids long. CDR1 is WNHNN, CDR2 SYGVQD, per germline (reference sequence).

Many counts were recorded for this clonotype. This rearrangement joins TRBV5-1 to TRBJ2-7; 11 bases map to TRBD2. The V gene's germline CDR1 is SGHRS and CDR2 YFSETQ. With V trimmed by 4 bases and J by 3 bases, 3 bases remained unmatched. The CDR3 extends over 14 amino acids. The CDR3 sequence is CASSISGRVYEQYF. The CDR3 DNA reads TGCGCCAGCAGCATTAGCGGGAGGGTCTACGAGCAGTACTTC. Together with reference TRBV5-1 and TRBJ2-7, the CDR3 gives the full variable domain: KAGVTQTPRYLIKTRGQQVTLSCSPISGHRSVSWYQQTPGQGLQFLFEYFSETQRNKGNFPGRFSGRQFSNSRSEMNVSTLELGDSALYLCASSISGRVYEQYFGPGTRLTVT.

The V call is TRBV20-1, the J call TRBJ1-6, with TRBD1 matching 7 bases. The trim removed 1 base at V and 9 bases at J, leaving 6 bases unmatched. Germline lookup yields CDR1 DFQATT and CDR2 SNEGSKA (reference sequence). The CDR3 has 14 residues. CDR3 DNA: TGCAGTGCTAGAGGAGGAGGGGGCAGTTCACCCCTCCACTTT. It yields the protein CSARGGGGSSPLHF.